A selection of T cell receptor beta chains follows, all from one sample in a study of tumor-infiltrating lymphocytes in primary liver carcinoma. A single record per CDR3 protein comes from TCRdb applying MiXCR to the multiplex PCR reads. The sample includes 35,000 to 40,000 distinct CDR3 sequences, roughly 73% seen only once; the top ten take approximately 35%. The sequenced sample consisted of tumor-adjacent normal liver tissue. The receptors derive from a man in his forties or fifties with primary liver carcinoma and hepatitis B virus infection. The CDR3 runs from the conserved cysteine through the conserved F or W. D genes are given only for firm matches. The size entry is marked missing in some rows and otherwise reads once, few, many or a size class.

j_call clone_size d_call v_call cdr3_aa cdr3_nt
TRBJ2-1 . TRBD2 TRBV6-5 CASGSGGERFF TGTGCCAGCGGGAGCGGGGGTGAGCGATTCTTC
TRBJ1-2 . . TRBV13 CVSSSPEAYSYTF TGTGTCAGCAGCTCCCCCGAAGCCTATAGCTACACCTTC
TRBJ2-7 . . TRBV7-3 CASSPPKGRNERYF TGTGCCAGCAGCCCCCCCAAGGGGAGAAACGAGCGGTACTTC
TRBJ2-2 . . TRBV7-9 CASSLVLQGWTELFF TGTGCCAGCAGCTTAGTTCTTCAGGGTTGGACCGAGCTGTTTTTT
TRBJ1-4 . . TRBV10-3 CGISGGPGTATNEKLFF TGTGGCATCAGTGGAGGTCCGGGTACTGCAACTAATGAAAAACTGTTTTTT
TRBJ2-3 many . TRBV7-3 CASSSTDRADTQYF TGTGCCAGCAGCTCGACAGACCGTGCAGATACGCAGTATTTT
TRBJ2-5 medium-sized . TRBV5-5 CASSLSLTQETQYF TGTGCCAGCAGCTTGTCTTTAACCCAAGAGACCCAGTACTTC
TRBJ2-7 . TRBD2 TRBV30 CAWRLQAAGIYEQYF TGTGCCTGGAGACTACAGGCAGCGGGAATCTACGAGCAGTACTTT
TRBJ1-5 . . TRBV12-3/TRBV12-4 CTSSFEESNQPRHF TGTACCAGCAGTTTTGAGGAGAGCAATCAGCCCCGGCATTTT
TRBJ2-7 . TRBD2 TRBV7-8 CARSVTSAYEQYF TGTGCCAGGAGCGTTACTAGCGCCTACGAGCAGTACTTC
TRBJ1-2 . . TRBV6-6 CASNWTQGVRGYTF TGTGCCAGCAATTGGACACAAGGGGTGCGTGGCTACACCTTC
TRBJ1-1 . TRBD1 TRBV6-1 CASSVGEGQGANTETFF TGTGCAAGCAGTGTAGGTGAAGGGCAGGGGGCTAACACTGAAACTTTCTTT
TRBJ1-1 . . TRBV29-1 CRVRWGATEAFF TGCAGAGTTCGATGGGGAGCGACTGAAGCCTTCTTT
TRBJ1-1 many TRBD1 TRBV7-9 CASSTWDSQAFF TGTGCCAGCAGCACCTGGGACAGTCAAGCTTTCTTT
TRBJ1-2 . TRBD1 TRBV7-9 CASRWDREFHDYIF TGTGCCAGCAGATGGGACAGGGAGTTTCATGACTACATCTTC
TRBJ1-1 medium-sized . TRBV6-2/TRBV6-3 CASTAFGSTEAFF TGTGCCAGCACCGCCTTCGGCAGCACTGAAGCTTTCTTT
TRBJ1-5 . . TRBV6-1 CASSIGTSLQPQHF TGTGCCAGCAGTATTGGGACATCTCTCCAGCCCCAGCATTTT
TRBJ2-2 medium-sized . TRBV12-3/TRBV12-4 CASSSDYTGELFF TGTGCCAGCAGTTCGGACTACACCGGGGAGCTGTTTTTT
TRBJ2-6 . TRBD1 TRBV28 CATAPGGVSGANFLTF TGTGCCACCGCCCCAGGGGGCGTCTCTGGGGCCAACTTCTTGACTTTC
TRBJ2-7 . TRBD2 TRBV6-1 CSSSPDGLAGAYEQYF TGTTCCAGCAGCCCCGATGGGCTAGCGGGAGCCTACGAGCAGTACTTC